The 24 T cell receptor beta chains given below trace back to one sample, sequenced in a study of T cells in Graves' hyperthyroidism and ophthalmopathy. The CDR3 regions of TCR beta were amplified from RNA transcripts. HTBI primers were employed in a first-round RT-PCR of the TCR CDR3. One entry per CDR3 protein, called by TCRdb with MiXCR from the multiplex PCR reads. The sample comprises about 95,000 distinct CDR3 sequences, 35% to 45% of which are singletons, and roughly 10% rests with the top ten. What was sequenced was peripheral blood or thyroid tissue (not recorded which). These receptors were taken from a woman aged 25 to 45 with Graves' hyperthyroidism.

The V call is TRBV7-9, the J call TRBJ2-2, with no clear D. CDR1 and CDR2 (germline): SEHNR, FQNEAQ (reference sequence). This CDR3 region has 18 residues. V dropped 8 bases and J dropped 0 bases, with 22 bases sitting between them. The CDR3 spells CASQMGLIRWANTGELFF. The CDR3 nucleotides are TGTGCCAGCCAAATGGGCCTTATCCGTTGGGCGAACACCGGGGAGCTGTTTTTT.

This clonotype occurred many times. The chain is built from TRBV28 and TRBJ1-2; TRBD1 matches 7 bases. This CDR3 has 16 amino acids. V lost 4 bases to trimming and J lost 2 bases; unmatched junction nucleotides: 10. Per germline, CDR1 MDHEN and CDR2 SYDVKM. CDR3 loop: CASSWGTVWANYGYTF. CDR3 sequence (DNA): TGTGCCAGCAGTTGGGGGACAGTTTGGGCCAACTATGGCTACACCTTC.

The chain combines TRBV7-3 with TRBJ2-3, with TRBD2 identical over 7 bases. This CDR3 has 13 amino acids. Germline V CDR1 and CDR2: SGHTA, FQGTGA. V lost 2 bases and J lost 4; bases outside the gene matches: 0. CDR3 loop: CASSLAGADTQYF. CDR3 in DNA: TGTGCCAGCAGCTTAGCGGGAGCAGATACGCAGTATTTT. Using reference TRBV7-3 and TRBJ2-3 for the parts outside the CDR3, the full variable domain is GAGVSQTPSNKVTEKGKYVELRCDPISGHTALYWYRQSLGQGPEFLIYFQGTGAADDSGLPNDRFFAVRPEGSVSTLKIQRTERGDSAVYLCASSLAGADTQYFGPGTRLTVL.

The chain employs TRBV12-3 or TRBV12-4 and TRBJ2-7; D may be TRBD2 (6 bases). The CDR3 covers 12 residues. V dropped 7 bases and J dropped 5 bases, with 12 bases sitting between them. The CDR3 protein is CASIDGGDEQYF. The CDR3 DNA follows: TGTGCCAGCATTGACGGCGGGGACGAGCAGTACTTC.

This clonotype was seen at least ten times. The chain employs TRBV20-1 and TRBJ2-3, with TRBD2 matching 11 bases. CDR3 length equals 15 residues. Germline CDR1 is DFQATT and CDR2 is SNEGSKA (reference sequence). Trimming took 3 bases from V and 6 from J; bases not matched to a gene: 8. The DNA of the CDR3 is TGCAGTGCTAGGGATATAGCGGGAGGGCCGGATACGCAGTATTTT. Protein product: CSARDIAGGPDTQYF.

This clonotype has just a few counts. V and J are TRBV7-9 and TRBJ2-3; maybe TRBD2 (5 bases). CDR1 and CDR2 (germline): SEHNR, FQNEAQ (reference sequence). Trimming took 3 bases from V and 2 from J, leaving 12 bases between them. The CDR3 has 15 amino acids. DNA for the CDR3: TGTGCCAGCAGCTTCAGGACTGGCGCCACAGATACGCAGTATTTT. This gives the protein CASSFRTGATDTQYF.

This clonotype was seen ten or more times. This sequence joins TRBV5-1 and TRBJ1-1; D gene uncertain. The germline V gene encodes CDR1 SGHRS and CDR2 YFSETQ. Trimming stripped 3 bases from V and 2 bases from J, with 14 bases between. The CDR3 spans 15 residues. The CDR3: CASSSDGWGNTEAFF. The CDR3 DNA is TGCGCCAGCAGCTCCGATGGGTGGGGTAACACTGAAGCTTTCTTT. Based on the CDR3 plus reference TRBV5-1 and TRBJ1-1, the full variable domain is KAGVTQTPRYLIKTRGQQVTLSCSPISGHRSVSWYQQTPGQGLQFLFEYFSETQRNKGNFPGRFSGRQFSNSRSEMNVSTLELGDSALYLCASSSDGWGNTEAFFGQGTRLTVV.

This clonotype came up many times. The rearrangement uses TRBV10-3 and TRBJ1-1, with 7 positions matching TRBD1. Germline loops: CDR1 ENHRY, CDR2 SYGVKD. This CDR3 is 14 amino acids long. V trimming: 3 bases; J trimming: 0 bases; junction bases outside the gene matches: 1. The CDR3 sequence is CAISDRGVNTEAFF. CDR3 coding DNA: TGTGCCATCAGTGACAGGGGGGTGAACACTGAAGCTTTCTTT.

As regards this clonotype: The DNA is omitted, as the CDR3 cannot be located on it reliably, and the CDR3 follows TCRdb's listing. J is TRBJ1-3 and V is TRBV10-2; TRBD1 reflects the table's D call only, with no check against the DNA. Per germline, CDR1 WSHSY and CDR2 SAAADI. The CDR3 totals 21 residues, both ends included. The CDR3 loop is CASKPGQGAPKQYFGPGTIYF.

The chain links TRBV11-2 to TRBJ1-5, with a tentative D call TRBD1 (5 bases). The germline gives CDR1 SGHAT, CDR2 FQNNGV. This CDR3 comprises 15 residues. The ends were cut back, 7 bases at V and 2 bases at J, with 15 bases in the middle. The CDR3 spells CASNPRGEGNQPQHF. DNA for the CDR3: TGTGCCAGCAACCCCCGAGGGGAGGGCAATCAGCCCCAGCATTTT.

This clonotype was recorded many times. The rearrangement joins TRBV20-1 to TRBJ2-7; D gene ambiguous. This CDR3 comprises 14 residues. The ends were cut back, 0 bases at V and 0 bases at J, with 9 bases in the middle. Germline lookup yields CDR1 DFQATT and CDR2 SNEGSKA (reference sequence). The CDR3 sequence is CSARDTRSSYEQYF. For the CDR3, the DNA is TGCAGTGCTAGAGATACAAGGAGCTCCTACGAGCAGTACTTC.

This chain links TRBV10-1 with TRBJ1-6; TRBD1 matches at 10 bases. V was pared by 10 bases and J by 10 bases, with 13 bases of the junction left unmatched. CDR3 length: 15 residues. Per germline, CDR1 WNHNN and CDR2 SYGVQD (reference sequence). This CDR3 reads CATPSGTGELSPLHF. DNA of the CDR3: TGCGCCACTCCATCCGGGACAGGGGAACTGTCACCCCTCCACTTT.

This clonotype has only a few counts. This chain connects TRBV20-1 to TRBJ2-3; 11 nucleotides match TRBD1. The CDR3 spans 14 residues. The junction had 10 bases not matched to a gene; V was cut back by 8 bases and J by 6 bases. Germline-derived CDR1 and CDR2 are DFQATT and SNEGSKA (reference sequence). The CDR3 sequence is CSSKGGQGVDTQYF. The DNA of the CDR3 is TGCAGTTCGAAGGGGGGACAGGGGGTGGATACGCAGTATTTT.

In its sample, this clonotype was seen many times. This rearrangement joins TRBV13 to TRBJ1-1; D might be TRBD1 (5 bases). The CDR3 loop spans 12 amino acids. Germline V gene sequence: CDR1 PRHDT, CDR2 FYEKMQ (reference sequence). V shed 7 bases and J shed 2 bases, with 8 bases lying between them. The CDR3 DNA follows: TGTGCCAGCACCAGGGACAACACTGAAGCTTTCTTT. Amino acids: CASTRDNTEAFF.

The V and J genes are TRBV2 and TRBJ1-1; TRBD1 agrees at 8 bases. This CDR3 region has 17 residues. Germline V gene sequence: CDR1 SNHLY, CDR2 FYNNEI. V shed 8 bases and J 2 bases; nucleotides not matched to a gene: 16. In DNA, the CDR3 is TGTGCCAGCTCACCACCGGACAGGGTGGGACTTAACACTGAAGCTTTCTTT. It encodes CASSPPDRVGLNTEAFF.

V and J are TRBV30 and TRBJ1-6; TRBD1 agrees at 10 bases. The germline V gene has CDR1 GTSNPN and CDR2 SVGIG (reference sequence). The CDR3 contains 16 residues. Trimming took 1 base from V and 8 from J; bases not matched to a gene: 8. The CDR3 here is CAWSADRGQYDSPLHF. As DNA, the CDR3 is TGTGCCTGGAGTGCAGACAGGGGGCAATACGATTCACCCCTCCACTTT.

The chain is built from TRBV20-1 and TRBJ1-1; 9 positions match TRBD1. Germline lookup yields CDR1 DFQATT and CDR2 SNEGSKA (reference sequence). V was clipped by 2 bases and J by 14 bases; unmatched bases: 18. The CDR3 extends over 15 amino acids. The DNA of the CDR3 is TGCAGTGCTAGATCCGGGACAGGGTTAGAGATCGGGGCCTTCTTT. Its protein is CSARSGTGLEIGAFF.

Of note for this clonotype: This may arise from a read error, as a much more abundant clone is one base away. This CDR3 fails to terminate in the conserved phenylalanine or tryptophan, so it likely reflects a read error. The chain recombines TRBV4-1 with TRBJ2-2, with 7 bases that match TRBD2. In germline, CDR1 is MGHRA, CDR2 YSYEKL. Trimming took 1 base from V and 1 from J; bases not matched to a gene: 6. The CDR3 length is 17 residues. The CDR3 region is CASSQVASGMNTGELFL. CDR3 in DNA: TGCGCCAGCAGCCAAGTGGCTAGCGGAATGAACACCGGGGAGCTGTTTCTT.

There are many counts of this clonotype. V and J are TRBV5-6 and TRBJ1-2, with a tentative D call TRBD1 (5 bases). CDR1 and CDR2 from the germline V gene are SGHDT and YYEEEE. The CDR3 is 14 residues long. The V and J ends lost 2 bases and 2 bases respectively, with 10 bases between them. The CDR3 bases are TGTGCCAGCAGCTTCAGGGAGGGGAACTATGGCTACACCTTC. Amino acid sequence: CASSFREGNYGYTF.

This clonotype came up once. CDR3 sequence reads: CASSVEVFQPQHF. CDR3 coding DNA: TGTGCCAGCAGCGTAGAGGTTTTTCAGCCCCAGCATTTT. The V and J genes are TRBV2 and TRBJ1-5, with unresolved D. Germline CDR1 and CDR2: SNHLY and FYNNEI. The CDR3 has 13 amino acids. V was cut by 6 bases and J by 6 bases, with 12 bases left in between.

This clonotype was counted ten times or more. The chain uses TRBV7-2 and TRBJ2-7; D unresolved. The V end lost 3 bases, the J end lost 2 bases, and 14 bases lay between the germline ends. Germline loops: CDR1 SGHTA, CDR2 FQGNSA. The CDR3 has 15 amino acids. CDR3 protein: CASSFLGGRAYEQYF. In nucleotides, the CDR3 is TGTGCCAGCAGCTTCCTGGGCGGCAGAGCCTACGAGCAGTACTTC.

Notes on this clonotype: Given the absence of the conserved phenylalanine or tryptophan at the CDR3 end, a read error is likely. The chain employs TRBV7-6 and TRBJ2-7; TRBD1 or TRBD2 may be the D gene (5 bases each). The germline V gene has CDR1 SGHVS and CDR2 FNYEAQ. V gave up 8 bases and J gave up 6 bases, with 20 bases separating them. The CDR3 covers 14 residues. CDR3 coding DNA: TGTGCCAGCTCAGTCCGGGACCGGGCGGCCGAGCAGTACTCC. Amino acid sequence: CASSVRDRAAEQYS.

This clonotype was counted at least ten times. J is TRBJ2-7 and V is TRBV10-1, with D possibly being TRBD2 (5 bases). The CDR3 is made up of 14 amino acids. Trimming removed 2 bases at V and 5 bases at J, with 13 bases between. CDR1 and CDR2 (germline): WNHNN, SYGVQD (reference sequence). The CDR3 is CASSEGTRGHEQYF. The CDR3 bases are TGCGCCAGCAGTGAGGGAACTAGAGGCCACGAGCAGTACTTC.

Concerning this clonotype: The junction departs from the called germline gene at one end, perhaps through a read error. This chain connects TRBV9 to TRBJ1-5; possibly TRBD1 for D (5 bases). Per germline, CDR1 SGDLS and CDR2 YYNGEE. There are 15 residues in the CDR3. CDR3 sequence (DNA): TGTGCCAGCAGCCCTCTAAGGGGACGCAATCAGTCCCAGCATTTT. This sequence encodes CASSPLRGRNQSQHF. Full variable domain (missing parts from reference TRBV9 and TRBJ1-5): DSGVTQTPKHLITATGQRVTLRCSPRSGDLSVYWYQQSLDQGLQFLIQYYNGEERAKGNILERFSAQQFPDLHSELNLSSLELGDSALYFCASSPLRGRNQSQHFGDGTRLSIL.